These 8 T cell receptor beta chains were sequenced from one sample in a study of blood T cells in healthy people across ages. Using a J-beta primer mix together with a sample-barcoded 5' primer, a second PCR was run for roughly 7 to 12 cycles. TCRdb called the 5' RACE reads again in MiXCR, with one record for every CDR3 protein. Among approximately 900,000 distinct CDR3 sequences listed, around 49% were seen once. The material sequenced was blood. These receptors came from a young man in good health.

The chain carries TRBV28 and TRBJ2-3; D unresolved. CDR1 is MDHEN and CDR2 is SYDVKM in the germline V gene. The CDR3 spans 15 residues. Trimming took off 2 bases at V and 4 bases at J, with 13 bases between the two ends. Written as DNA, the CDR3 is TGTGCCAGCAGTTTAGGCGCGGTTTACGCAGATACGCAGTATTTT. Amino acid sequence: CASSLGAVYADTQYF.

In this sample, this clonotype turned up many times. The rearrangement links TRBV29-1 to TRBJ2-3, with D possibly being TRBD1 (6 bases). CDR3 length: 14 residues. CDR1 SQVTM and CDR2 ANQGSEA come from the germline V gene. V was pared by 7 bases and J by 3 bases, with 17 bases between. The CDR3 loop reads CSGVTGLGTDTQYF. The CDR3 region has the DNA TGCAGCGGTGTAACAGGGTTAGGAACAGATACGCAGTATTTT.

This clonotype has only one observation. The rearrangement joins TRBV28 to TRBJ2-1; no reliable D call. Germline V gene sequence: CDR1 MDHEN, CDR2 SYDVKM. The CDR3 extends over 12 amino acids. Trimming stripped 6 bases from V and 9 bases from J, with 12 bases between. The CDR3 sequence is CASSPQGCEQFF. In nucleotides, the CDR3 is TGTGCCAGCAGCCCCCAAGGGTGTGAGCAGTTCTTC.

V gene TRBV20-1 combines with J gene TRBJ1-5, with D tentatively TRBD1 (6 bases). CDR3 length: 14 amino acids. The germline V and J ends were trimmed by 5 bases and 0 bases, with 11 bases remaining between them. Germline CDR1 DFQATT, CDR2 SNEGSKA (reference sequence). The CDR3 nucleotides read TGCAGTGCTTCGACAGGTTATAGCAATCAGCCCCAGCATTTT. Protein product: CSASTGYSNQPQHF.

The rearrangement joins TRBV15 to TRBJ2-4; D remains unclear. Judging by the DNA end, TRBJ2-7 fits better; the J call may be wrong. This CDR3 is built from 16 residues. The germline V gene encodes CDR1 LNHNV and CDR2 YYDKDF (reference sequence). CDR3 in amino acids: CATSRDNGPPIVEQYF. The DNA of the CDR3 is TGTGCCACCAGCAGAGATAACGGCCCTCCCATCGTCGAGCAGTACTTC.

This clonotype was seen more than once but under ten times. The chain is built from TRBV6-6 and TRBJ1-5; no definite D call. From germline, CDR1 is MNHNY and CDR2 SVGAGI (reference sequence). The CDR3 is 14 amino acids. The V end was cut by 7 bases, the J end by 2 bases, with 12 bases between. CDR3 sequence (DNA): TGTGCCAGCAACCGACCGGGAGGCAATCAGCCCCAGCATTTT. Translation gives CASNRPGGNQPQHF.

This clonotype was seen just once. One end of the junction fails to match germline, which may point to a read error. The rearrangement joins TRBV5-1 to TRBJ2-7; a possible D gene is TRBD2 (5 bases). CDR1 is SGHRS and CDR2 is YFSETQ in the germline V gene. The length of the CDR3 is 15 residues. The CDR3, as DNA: TGCGCCGGCAGCTTGGATTTAAGGAGGACCTACGAGCAGTACTTC. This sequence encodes CAGSLDLRRTYEQYF.

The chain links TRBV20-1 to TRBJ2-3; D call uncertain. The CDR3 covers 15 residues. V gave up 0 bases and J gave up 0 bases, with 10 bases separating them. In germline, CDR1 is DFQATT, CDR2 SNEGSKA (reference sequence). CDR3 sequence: CSARDSQRSTDTQYF. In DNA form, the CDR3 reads TGCAGTGCTAGAGATTCACAGAGAAGCACAGATACGCAGTATTTT.